This TCR beta chain was found in a study of Ad26.COV2.S vaccination and SARS-CoV-2 variants. Overall study findings and caveats: Non-spike TCR breadth was similar in vaccine and placebo recipients. CD8+ and CD4+ T cells specific for spike reportedly responded with substantial breadth after vaccination. Total T cell responses, in the TCR breadth and depth analyses, may have been underestimated. Ad26.COV2.S recipients had broader spike-specific TCRs (P = 0.0014).

About this clone itself: Its antigen is currently unknown.

The table came from immunoSEQ multiplex PCR; TCRdb's copy has only in-frame clones and leaves some out. The sample includes approximately 400,000 clones, 92% of them seen just once. The CDR3 covers 10 residues. Trimming left V 7 bases short and J 6 bases short, with 6 bases between. Looked up from germline, CDR1 is LNHDA and CDR2 is SQIVND (reference sequence). Sequenced material: peripheral blood, taken after recovery from COVID-19. The chain uses TRBV19 and TRBJ1-1; weak D call: TRBD1 (5 bases). The clonotype originates from a human donor who had recovered from COVID-19. The chain's CDR3 is CASMGAEAFF. The DNA for the CDR3 is TGTGCCAGTATGGGGGCTGAAGCTTTCTTT.